This is a list of T cell receptor beta chains from one sample in a study of shared clonotypes between healthy human individuals. Clones were read by immunoSEQ multiplex PCR, and TCRdb kept only the in-frame ones, dropping some. Among roughly 2,500,000 clones, 93% were seen once, and the ten largest hold 0.36%. Sequencing input: naive CD4+ T cells from PBMCs. These receptors were collected from a man aged 18 to 30 in good health. Some clones in this sample may be carry-over from other donors' samples. Each CDR3 is given with its conserved first and last residue. The order of the fields is V gene, clone size, J gene, D gene, CDR3 protein, CDR3 DNA. D genes are given only for firm matches. Clone size appears in some rows only: once, few, many, or a class for an expanded clone.

>TRBV6-1|.|TRBJ2-1|TRBD2
CASSDGTSGRAKNEQFF
TGTGCCAGCAGTGACGGGACTAGCGGGAGGGCTAAGAATGAGCAGTTCTTC
>TRBV6-6|.|TRBJ1-1|.
CASSPPRDTATEAFF
TGTGCCAGCAGTCCGCCCCGGGACACCGCCACTGAAGCTTTCTTT
>TRBV7-3|.|TRBJ2-7|.
CASSLAGGPTYEQYF
TGTGCCAGCAGCTTAGCCGGGGGACCTACCTACGAGCAGTACTTC
>TRBV9|.|TRBJ1-2|.
CASSVGGSGGYTF
TGTGCCAGCAGCGTAGGGGGTAGTGGTGGCTACACCTTC
>TRBV7-2|once|TRBJ1-1|.
CASSFSQGDTEAFF
TGTGCCAGCAGCTTTTCGCAAGGTGACACTGAAGCTTTCTTT
>TRBV21-1|.|TRBJ1-5|.
CASSRIGYSNQPQHF
TGTGCCAGCAGCCGTATTGGCTATAGCAATCAGCCCCAGCATTTT
>TRBV11-2|.|TRBJ1-3|TRBD1
CASRRIQGAGNTIYF
TGTGCCAGCAGACGAATCCAGGGGGCTGGAAACACCATATATTTT
>TRBV4-2|.|TRBJ1-2|.
CASSQVNRASGDGYTF
TGTGCCAGCAGCCAGGTAAACCGGGCCTCAGGGGATGGCTACACCTTC
>TRBV15|.|TRBJ2-2|TRBD2
CATSRGVAGAGELFF
TGTGCCACCAGCAGAGGAGTAGCGGGGGCTGGGGAGCTGTTTTTT
>TRBV7-2|.|TRBJ2-2|TRBD2
CASSPSRLAGGTNTGELFF
TGTGCCAGCAGCCCCTCGAGGCTAGCGGGAGGGACGAACACCGGGGAGCTGTTTTTT
>TRBV5-1|.|TRBJ1-5|.
CASSLDNSNQPQHF
TGCGCCAGCAGCCTGGACAATAGCAATCAGCCCCAGCATTTT
>TRBV2|once|TRBJ1-4|TRBD1
CASSVPRTGDVEKLFF
TGTGCCAGCAGTGTGCCTAGGACAGGGGACGTTGAAAAACTGTTTTTT
>TRBV29-1|.|TRBJ2-1|TRBD2
CSGKTSGNEQFF
TGCAGCGGTAAGACTAGCGGCAATGAGCAGTTCTTC
>TRBV28|once|TRBJ2-7|TRBD2
CASSSAGGPDEQYF
TGTGCCAGCAGTTCGGCGGGAGGGCCAGACGAGCAGTACTTC
>TRBV18|.|TRBJ2-7|TRBD1
CASSRGTGYDEQYF
TGTGCCAGCTCACGAGGGACAGGATACGACGAGCAGTACTTC
>TRBV23-1|.|TRBJ2-2|.
CASSQNPARVCTGELFF
TGCGCCAGCAGTCAAAACCCCGCCAGGGTCTGCACCGGGGAGCTGTTTTTT